These 31 T cell receptor beta chains share one sample of origin, sequenced in a study of identifying expanded T cells in peripheral blood. TCRdb's copy holds only in-frame clones and misses some; the assay was immunoSEQ multiplex PCR. Among 120,000 or so clones listed, more than 80% were seen once. The sequencing input was blood. These receptors originate from a person aged 18-70 years in good health.

This chain links TRBV29-1 with TRBJ2-5; D remains unclear. The V and J ends lost 5 bases and 2 bases respectively, with 12 bases between them. The V gene's germline CDR1 is SQVTM and CDR2 ANQGSEA. This CDR3 spans 13 amino acids. This chain's CDR3 is CSVRPRLQETQYF. CDR3 nucleotides: TGCAGCGTTCGACCCCGGCTTCAAGAGACCCAGTACTTC. Complete variable domain (other parts from reference TRBV29-1 and TRBJ2-5): SAVISQKPSRDICQRGTSLTIQCQVDSQVTMMFWYRQQPGQSLTLIATANQGSEATYESGFVIDKFPISRPNLTFSTLTVSNMSPEDSSIYLCSVRPRLQETQYFGPGTRLLVL.

This clone was recorded at least ten times. The same CDR3 arises from other DNA sequences in this sample as well. The V gene is TRBV5-1, the J gene TRBJ2-7, with unresolved D. The germline gives CDR1 SGHRS, CDR2 YFSETQ. Trimming stripped 0 bases from V and 2 bases from J, with 9 bases between. The CDR3 extends over 14 amino acids. This CDR3 is CASSLVVSPYEQYF. CDR3 DNA: TGCGCCAGCAGCTTGGTTGTCAGTCCCTACGAGCAGTACTTC. Complete variable domain (other parts from reference TRBV5-1 and TRBJ2-7): KAGVTQTPRYLIKTRGQQVTLSCSPISGHRSVSWYQQTPGQGLQFLFEYFSETQRNKGNFPGRFSGRQFSNSRSEMNVSTLELGDSALYLCASSLVVSPYEQYFGPGTRLTVT.

V and J are TRBV6-1 and TRBJ2-7, with D possibly matching TRBD2 (6 bases). Germline CDR1 reads MNHNS; CDR2 reads SASEGT. This CDR3 region has 15 residues. Deletions cut 2 bases from V and 2 bases from J, with 13 bases between. Here the CDR3 reads CASSEMGGAPYEQYF. Here the CDR3 DNA reads TGTGCCAGCAGTGAAATGGGGGGAGCACCCTACGAGCAGTACTTC.

J is TRBJ2-6 and V is TRBV27; unclear D gene. Trimming removed 3 bases from V and 0 bases from J, with 3 bases in between. The CDR3 contains 14 residues. Germline V gene lookup returns CDR1 MNHEY and CDR2 SMNVEV (reference sequence). CDR3 in amino acids: CASSFGSGANVLTF. The CDR3 nucleotides read TGTGCCAGCAGTTTTGGCTCTGGGGCCAACGTCCTGACTTTC.

The rearrangement links TRBV29-1 to TRBJ1-1; D perhaps matches TRBD1 (6 bases). The CDR3 extends over 14 amino acids. Trimming removed 4 bases at V and 0 bases at J, with 12 bases between. The germline CDR1 and CDR2 sequences are SQVTM and ANQGSEA. The CDR3 sequence: CSVGRTVMNTEAFF. CDR3 in DNA: TGCAGCGTTGGTAGGACAGTCATGAACACTGAAGCTTTCTTT.

V gene TRBV23-1 combines with J gene TRBJ1-1; D unclear. TRBV23-1 is noted as an ORF with a role that remains uncertain. The CDR3 is 12 amino acids. Trimming removed 6 bases from V and 4 bases from J, with 9 bases in between. CDR3 in DNA: TGCGCCAGCAGAGCCCCCGGCACTGAAGCTTTCTTT. Protein product: CASRAPGTEAFF.

J is TRBJ1-6 and V is TRBV7-9, with 7 positions matching TRBD1. The CDR3 contains 15 residues. Trimming at V came to 5 bases and at J to 5 bases, leaving 6 bases not matched to a gene. The germline V gene has CDR1 SEHNR and CDR2 FQNEAQ (reference sequence). CDR3 sequence (DNA): TGTGCCAGCAGCCCCACAGGGGACCATAATTCACCCCTCCACTTT. Translated: CASSPTGDHNSPLHF.

This chain connects TRBV18 to TRBJ2-5, with D hard to call. Trimming stripped 2 bases from V and 2 bases from J, with 12 bases between. Germline V gives CDR1 KGHSH, CDR2 LQKENI. The CDR3 loop spans 15 amino acids. CDR3 region: CASSPSHRRQETQYF. In DNA, the CDR3 is TGTGCCAGCTCACCAAGTCACCGCAGACAAGAGACCCAGTACTTC.

The DNA for the CDR3 is TGTGCCAGCAGGACAGGGGGAAATATCCGGTACGAGCAGTACTTC. It translates to CASRTGGNIRYEQYF. This chain links TRBV2 with TRBJ2-7, with 9 bases identical to TRBD1. This CDR3 is built from 15 residues. V lost 6 bases to trimming and J lost 4 bases; unmatched junction nucleotides: 10. CDR1 is SNHLY, CDR2 FYNNEI, per germline.

The chain is built from TRBV19 and TRBJ2-2, with D uncertain. Germline V gene lookup returns CDR1 LNHDA and CDR2 SQIVND (reference sequence). This CDR3 spans 14 amino acids. V gave up 6 bases and J gave up 0 bases, with 8 bases separating them. CDR3 in amino acids: CASRGVANTGELFF. CDR3 bases: TGTGCCAGTAGGGGTGTCGCGAACACCGGGGAGCTGTTTTTT.

The DNA of the CDR3 is TGTGCCAGCAGGGAGACAGGGGGCGCGGCCGGATCACCCCTCCACTTT. This gives the protein CASRETGGAAGSPLHF. J is TRBJ1-6 and V is TRBV6-6; 10 positions match TRBD1. V shed 6 bases and J 10 bases; nucleotides not matched to a gene: 12. The V gene's germline CDR1 is MNHNY and CDR2 SVGAGI (reference sequence). This CDR3 is built from 16 residues.

The chain is built from TRBV6-5 and TRBJ2-1; a weak D match, TRBD1 (6 bases). This CDR3 region has 12 residues. The V end was cut by 6 bases, the J end by 7 bases, with 10 bases between. Per the germline V gene, CDR1 is MNHEY and CDR2 is SVGAGI. The CDR3 region has the DNA TGTGCCAGCAGCCGCGACAGGAATGAGCAGTTCTTC. It yields the protein CASSRDRNEQFF.

The V and J genes are TRBV19 and TRBJ2-7; perhaps TRBD1 as D (6 bases). There are 13 residues in the CDR3. The ends were cut back, 4 bases at V and 5 bases at J, with 12 bases in the middle. Germline V gene lookup returns CDR1 LNHDA and CDR2 SQIVND (reference sequence). CDR3 sequence: CASSRTAPHEQYF. DNA of the CDR3: TGTGCCAGTAGTAGGACAGCGCCCCACGAGCAGTACTTC.

This rearrangement joins TRBV19 to TRBJ1-6; tentatively, D is TRBD1 (5 bases). CDR3 size: 15 residues. Per germline, CDR1 LNHDA and CDR2 SQIVND (reference sequence). V lost 5 bases, J lost 7 bases, and 15 bases lay in between. The CDR3 bases are TGTGCCAGTAGTCCCTCCTTGGGGGGGAATTCACCCCTCCACTTT. Protein sequence: CASSPSLGGNSPLHF.

CDR3 in amino acids: CASSPPGGSTEAFF. The CDR3 DNA is TGTGCCAGCTCACCTCCGGGGGGAAGCACTGAAGCTTTCTTT. The rearrangement links TRBV18 to TRBJ1-1, with a tentative D call TRBD1 (5 bases). The CDR3 is 14 amino acids. The germline CDR1 and CDR2 sequences are KGHSH and LQKENI. V lost 3 bases and J 4 bases, leaving 12 bases between the germline ends.

The chain has TRBV6-6 and TRBJ1-2; D is undetermined. Germline V gene sequence: CDR1 MNHNY, CDR2 SVGAGI (reference sequence). The V and J ends lost 0 bases and 7 bases respectively, with 6 bases between them. This CDR3 has 12 amino acids. This CDR3 reads CASSYSRGGYTF. For the CDR3, the DNA is TGTGCCAGCAGTTACTCACGTGGTGGCTACACCTTC.

V gene TRBV2 combines with J gene TRBJ1-4; unclear D gene. The CDR3 covers 15 residues. With 2 bases removed from V and 7 bases from J, the gap between germline ends came to 14 bases. The V gene's germline CDR1 is SNHLY and CDR2 FYNNEI. In DNA form, the CDR3 reads TGTGCCAGCAGTGAACAAGGGTTAAAGGGTGAAAAACTGTTTTTT. It encodes CASSEQGLKGEKLFF.

The table lists this clone with a few counts. The V call is TRBV14, the J call TRBJ1-1; D gene uncertain. V was trimmed by 4 bases and J by 8 bases, leaving 11 bases between them. The CDR3 extends over 12 amino acids. Per the germline V gene, CDR1 is SGHDN and CDR2 is FVKESK. The CDR3: CASSPRLKEAFF. DNA for the CDR3: TGTGCCAGCAGCCCGAGGCTCAAAGAAGCTTTCTTT. The complete variable domain, with remaining parts taken from reference TRBV14 and TRBJ1-1, reads EAGVTQFPSHSVIEKGQTVTLRCDPISGHDNLYWYRRVMGKEIKFLLHFVKESKQDESGMPNNRFLAERTGGTYSTLKVQPAELEDSGVYFCASSPRLKEAFFGQGTRLTVV.

The chain links TRBV7-2 to TRBJ2-5; D not certain. The V end lost 3 bases, the J end lost 5 bases, and 13 bases lay between the germline ends. Germline CDR1 SGHTA, CDR2 FQGNSA. The CDR3 length is 14 residues. This CDR3 reads CASSFSPVGETQYF. As DNA, the CDR3 is TGTGCCAGCAGCTTTTCCCCCGTGGGGGAGACCCAGTACTTC.

The chain joins TRBV7-6 to TRBJ2-7, with D perhaps TRBD1 (6 bases). This CDR3 is 16 amino acids long. Looked up from germline, CDR1 is SGHVS and CDR2 is FNYEAQ. V was clipped by 6 bases and J by 0 bases, with 18 bases between them. In DNA, the CDR3 is TGTGCCAGCAGTCCAGCCTGGGACACCAACTCCTACGAGCAGTACTTC. Its protein is CASSPAWDTNSYEQYF.

The V gene is TRBV2, the J gene TRBJ2-3, with 7 positions matching TRBD2. This CDR3 has 14 amino acids. From germline, CDR1 is SNHLY and CDR2 FYNNEI. The V and J ends lost 2 bases and 4 bases, in that order; junction bases with no gene match: 3. DNA for the CDR3: TGTGCCAGCAGTGAAATTACTAGCGCAGATACGCAGTATTTT. This gives the protein CASSEITSADTQYF.

The chain recombines TRBV19 with TRBJ1-1; TRBD1 aligns across 8 bases. Looked up from germline, CDR1 is LNHDA and CDR2 is SQIVND (reference sequence). Germline trimming cut 6 bases from V and 3 bases from J; bases unmatched to any gene: 9. This CDR3 contains 15 residues. The CDR3 sequence is CASRATDRGDTEAFF. CDR3 DNA sequence: TGTGCCAGTAGAGCTACCGACAGGGGTGACACTGAAGCTTTCTTT.

This clone has only a few counts. J is TRBJ1-1 and V is TRBV30, with TRBD1 identical over 10 bases. This CDR3 has 13 residues. V shed 1 base and J 10 bases; nucleotides not matched to a gene: 6. Germline lookup yields CDR1 GTSNPN and CDR2 SVGIG (reference sequence). This CDR3 is CAWSADRGLRAFF. The CDR3 bases are TGTGCCTGGAGTGCAGACAGGGGGCTTAGAGCTTTCTTT. Drawing the rest from reference TRBV30 and TRBJ1-1, the complete variable domain is SQTIHQWPATLVQPVGSPLSLECTVEGTSNPNLYWYRQAAGRGLQLLFYSVGIGQISSEVPQNLSASRPQDRQFILSSKKLLLSDSGFYLCAWSADRGLRAFFGQGTRLTVV.

This rearrangement joins TRBV7-9 to TRBJ2-7, with a possible D match to TRBD1 (6 bases). The germline CDR1 and CDR2 sequences are SEHNR and FQNEAQ (reference sequence). The V end was cut by 3 bases, the J end by 0 bases, with 9 bases between. The CDR3 length is 14 residues. The CDR3 sequence: CASSFPGVSYEQYF. CDR3 DNA sequence: TGTGCCAGCAGCTTCCCAGGGGTCTCCTACGAGCAGTACTTC.

This chain uses TRBV10-3 with TRBJ1-2, with D unclear. Between the trimmed V and J ends, which lost 8 bases and 2 bases, there was a span of 6 bases. The CDR3 consists of 11 residues. Germline V gives CDR1 ENHRY, CDR2 SYGVKD. CDR3 DNA: TGTGCCATCTCCGAAAACTATGGCTACACCTTC. Translation: CAISENYGYTF.

This clone was recorded a few times. This chain connects TRBV7-3 to TRBJ2-5; D may match TRBD1 or TRBD2 (6 bases each). Per the germline V gene, CDR1 is SGHTA and CDR2 is FQGTGA. V was shortened by 5 bases and J by 5 bases, with 15 bases between the two germline ends. The CDR3 extends over 14 amino acids. CDR3 sequence reads: CASSPGGGRETQYF. The CDR3 bases are TGTGCCAGCAGCCCTGGAGGGGGGCGGGAGACCCAGTACTTC.

The V gene is TRBV4-1, the J gene TRBJ1-5; D is possibly TRBD1 (6 bases). CDR3 length: 14 residues. CDR1 is MGHRA and CDR2 is YSYEKL in the germline V gene. V lost 1 base to trimming and J lost 7 bases, with 11 bases between them. CDR3 bases: TGCGCCAGCAGCCAAGTAGCAGGGGTACAGCCCCAGCATTTT. The encoded protein is CASSQVAGVQPQHF.

This chain connects TRBV7-4 to TRBJ2-7; no definite D call. CDR1 and CDR2 (germline): SGHVT, SQSDAQ. V was pared by 4 bases and J by 4 bases, with 11 bases between. This CDR3 comprises 13 residues. CDR3 region: CASSYKDLYEQYF. The CDR3 bases are TGTGCCAGCAGCTACAAGGACCTATACGAGCAGTACTTC.

The table lists this clone with a few counts. CDR3: CASSLLPGQSSSGNTIYF. The CDR3 DNA follows: TGTGCCAGCAGTTTATTACCCGGACAGTCGAGCTCTGGAAACACCATATATTTT. The gene calls are TRBV27 and TRBJ1-3; D may be TRBD1 (6 bases). V gave up 1 base and J gave up 0 bases, with 16 bases separating them. Germline CDR1 reads MNHEY; CDR2 reads SMNVEV (reference sequence). The CDR3 has 18 residues.

V and J are TRBV18 and TRBJ2-5; TRBD1 matches at 9 bases. The V gene's germline CDR1 is KGHSH and CDR2 LQKENI. The CDR3 totals 14 residues. The V and J ends lost 3 bases and 5 bases, in that order; junction bases with no gene match: 4. CDR3 nucleotide sequence: TGTGCCAGCTCACCCGGACAGGGGTTGGAGACCCAGTACTTC. As protein: CASSPGQGLETQYF.

This chain joins TRBV7-9 and TRBJ1-6, with D perhaps matching TRBD1 (6 bases). V was cut by 5 bases and J by 6 bases, with 14 bases left in between. In germline, CDR1 is SEHNR, CDR2 FQNEAQ (reference sequence). The CDR3 has 15 residues. The CDR3, as DNA: TGTGCCAGCAGCGGAGGGGGGGTCGGTAATTCACCCCTCCACTTT. As protein: CASSGGGVGNSPLHF.